This TCR beta chain is from a study of OX40 agonist ivuxolimab in advanced cancers. With 5 bases clipped from V and 2 bases from J, the junction kept 15 bases outside the gene matches. The germline V gene encodes CDR1 SGHNT and CDR2 YENEEA. This CDR3 has 19 amino acids. Measured with immunoSEQ multiplex PCR; TCRdb has only the in-frame clones, and not every one. Altogether about 73,000 clones are present, 85% to 90% being singletons, with the ten largest covering approximately 8%. The sequence derives from an adult with an advanced solid tumor such as melanoma, head and neck, liver or kidney cancer. The rearrangement links TRBV11-3 to TRBJ2-1, with 10 bases identical to TRBD2. The material sequenced was CD4+ or CD8+ T cells sorted from blood, taken in a trial of the OX40 agonist ivuxolimab. As DNA, the CDR3 is TGTGCCAGCAGCCGAACATCACTAAGCGGGGGGGCCACCTACAATGAGCAGTTCTTC. Protein: CASSRTSLSGGATYNEQFF.